Sequencing of this TCR beta chain was carried out in a study of CD8+CD57+ T cells in acquired aplastic anemia. Patients sequenced had flow cytometry evidence of CD8+CD57+ cell expansion. For this clonotype: A much larger clone differs from this one at a single base, so this may be a read error.

According to the study, genomic DNA was the template for TCR beta VDJ and CDR3 profiling. In TCRdb, the reads were re-called with MiXCR into one record per CDR3 protein. The sample carries 400,000 to 600,000 distinct CDR3 sequences, around 30% recorded once. Trimming stripped 3 bases from V and 2 bases from J, with 25 bases between. The CDR3 runs 19 residues. In germline, CDR1 is KGHDR, CDR2 SFDVKD. The rearrangement links TRBV24-1 to TRBJ2-7, with D possibly being TRBD1 (5 bases). The sequenced material came from sorted CD4+, CD8+, or CD8+CD57+ T cells (not recorded which) from PBMCs. This TCR came from a human donor with aplastic anemia. CDR3 sequence (DNA): TGTGCCACCAGTGATCAGCCATCCCCCGATGTGGGGCATCCCTACGAGCAGTACTTC. It translates to CATSDQPSPDVGHPYEQYF.